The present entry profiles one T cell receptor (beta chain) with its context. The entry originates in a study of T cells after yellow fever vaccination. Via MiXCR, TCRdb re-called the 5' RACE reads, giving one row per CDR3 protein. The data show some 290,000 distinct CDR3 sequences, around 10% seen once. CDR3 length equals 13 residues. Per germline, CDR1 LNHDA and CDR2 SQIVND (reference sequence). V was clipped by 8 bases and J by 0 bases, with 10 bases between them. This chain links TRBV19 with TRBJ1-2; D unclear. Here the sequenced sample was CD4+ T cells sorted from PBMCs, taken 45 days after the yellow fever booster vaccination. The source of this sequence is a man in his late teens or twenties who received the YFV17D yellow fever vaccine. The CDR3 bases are TGTGCCAGTGGGCGCCTGACTAACTATGGCTACACCTTC. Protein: CASGRLTNYGYTF.